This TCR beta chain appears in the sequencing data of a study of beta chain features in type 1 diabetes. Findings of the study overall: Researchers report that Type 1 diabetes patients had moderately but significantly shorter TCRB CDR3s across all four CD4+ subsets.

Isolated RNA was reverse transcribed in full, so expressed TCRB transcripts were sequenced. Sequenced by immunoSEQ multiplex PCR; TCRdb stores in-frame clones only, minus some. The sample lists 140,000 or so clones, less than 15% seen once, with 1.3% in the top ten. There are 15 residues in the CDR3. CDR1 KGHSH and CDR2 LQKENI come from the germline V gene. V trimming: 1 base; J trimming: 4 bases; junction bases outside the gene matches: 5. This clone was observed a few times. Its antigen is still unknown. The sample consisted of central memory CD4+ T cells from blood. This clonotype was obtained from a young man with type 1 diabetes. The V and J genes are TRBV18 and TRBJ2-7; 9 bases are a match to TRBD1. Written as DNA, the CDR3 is TGTGCCAGCTCACCACAGCCGGGACAGGGTTACGAGCAGTACTTC. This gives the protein CASSPQPGQGYEQYF.